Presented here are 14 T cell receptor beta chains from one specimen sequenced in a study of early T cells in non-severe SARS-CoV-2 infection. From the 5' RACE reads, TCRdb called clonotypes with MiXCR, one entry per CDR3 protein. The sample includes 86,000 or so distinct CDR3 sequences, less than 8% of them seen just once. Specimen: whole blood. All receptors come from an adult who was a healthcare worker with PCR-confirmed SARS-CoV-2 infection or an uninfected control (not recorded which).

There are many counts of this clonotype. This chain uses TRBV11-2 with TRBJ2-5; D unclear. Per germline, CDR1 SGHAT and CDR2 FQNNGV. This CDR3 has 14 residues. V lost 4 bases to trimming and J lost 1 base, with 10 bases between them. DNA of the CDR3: TGTGCCAGCAGCTCGTACAAGATCCAAGAGACCCAGTACTTC. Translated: CASSSYKIQETQYF. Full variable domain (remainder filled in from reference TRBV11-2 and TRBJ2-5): EAGVAQSPRYKIIEKRQSVAFWCNPISGHATLYWYQQILGQGPKLLIQFQNNGVVDDSQLPKDRFSAERLKGVDSTLKIQPAKLEDSAVYLCASSSYKIQETQYFGPGTRLLVL.

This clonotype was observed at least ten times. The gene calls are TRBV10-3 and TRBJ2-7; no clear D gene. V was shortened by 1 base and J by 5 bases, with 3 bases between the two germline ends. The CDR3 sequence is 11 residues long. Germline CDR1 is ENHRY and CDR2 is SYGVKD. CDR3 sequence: CAISELDEQYF. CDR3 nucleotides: TGTGCCATCAGTGAGTTAGACGAGCAGTACTTC.

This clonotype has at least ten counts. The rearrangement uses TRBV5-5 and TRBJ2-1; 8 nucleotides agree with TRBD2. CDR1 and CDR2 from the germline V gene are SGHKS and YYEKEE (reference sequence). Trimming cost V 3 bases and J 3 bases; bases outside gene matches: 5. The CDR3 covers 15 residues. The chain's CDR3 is CASSSSGYYYNEQFF. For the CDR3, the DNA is TGTGCCAGCAGCTCTAGCGGGTACTACTACAATGAGCAGTTCTTC.

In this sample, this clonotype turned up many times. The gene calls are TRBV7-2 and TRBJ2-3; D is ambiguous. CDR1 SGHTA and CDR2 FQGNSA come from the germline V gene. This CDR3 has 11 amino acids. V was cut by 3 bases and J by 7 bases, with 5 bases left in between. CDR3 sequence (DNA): TGTGCCAGCAGCTTGAAGAATACGCAGTATTTT. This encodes CASSLKNTQYF.

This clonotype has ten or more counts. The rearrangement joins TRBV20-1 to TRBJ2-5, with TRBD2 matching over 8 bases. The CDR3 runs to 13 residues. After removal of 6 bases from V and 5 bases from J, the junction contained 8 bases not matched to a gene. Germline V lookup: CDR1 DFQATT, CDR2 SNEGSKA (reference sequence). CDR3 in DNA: TGCAGTGCCATACTAGCGGCAGGGGAGACCCAGTACTTC. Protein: CSAILAAGETQYF.

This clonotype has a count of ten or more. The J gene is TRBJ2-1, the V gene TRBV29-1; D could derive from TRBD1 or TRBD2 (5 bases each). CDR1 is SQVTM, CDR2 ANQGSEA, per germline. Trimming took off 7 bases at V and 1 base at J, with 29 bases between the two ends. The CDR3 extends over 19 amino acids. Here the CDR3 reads CSARTEFLPGTLSYNEQFF. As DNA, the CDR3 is TGCAGCGCCCGGACCGAGTTCCTTCCGGGGACGTTGTCCTACAATGAGCAGTTCTTC.

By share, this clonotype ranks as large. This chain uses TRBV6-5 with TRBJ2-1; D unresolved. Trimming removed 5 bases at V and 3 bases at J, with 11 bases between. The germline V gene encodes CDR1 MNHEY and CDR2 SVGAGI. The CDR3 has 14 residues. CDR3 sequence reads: CASSPSDGYNEQFF. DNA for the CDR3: TGTGCCAGCAGTCCTTCCGACGGCTACAATGAGCAGTTCTTC.

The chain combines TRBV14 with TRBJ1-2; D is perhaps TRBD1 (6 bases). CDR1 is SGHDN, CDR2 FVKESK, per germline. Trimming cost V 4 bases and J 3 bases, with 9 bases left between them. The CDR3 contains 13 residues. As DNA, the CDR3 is TGTGCCAGCAGCCGGGCAGGGGACTATGGCTACACCTTC. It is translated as CASSRAGDYGYTF.

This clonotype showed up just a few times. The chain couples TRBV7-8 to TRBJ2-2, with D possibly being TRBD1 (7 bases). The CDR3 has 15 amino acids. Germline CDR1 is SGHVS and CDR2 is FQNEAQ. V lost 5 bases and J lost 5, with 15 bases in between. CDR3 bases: TGTGCCAGCAGCGCGGGACAGACTTGGACCGGGGAGCTGTTTTTT. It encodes CASSAGQTWTGELFF.

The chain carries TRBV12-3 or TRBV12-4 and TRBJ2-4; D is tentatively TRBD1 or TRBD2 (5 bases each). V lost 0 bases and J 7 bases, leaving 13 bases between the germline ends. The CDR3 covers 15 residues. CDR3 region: CASSLAGAAGNIQYF. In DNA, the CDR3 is TGTGCCAGCAGTTTAGCGGGAGCCGCAGGGAACATTCAGTACTTC.

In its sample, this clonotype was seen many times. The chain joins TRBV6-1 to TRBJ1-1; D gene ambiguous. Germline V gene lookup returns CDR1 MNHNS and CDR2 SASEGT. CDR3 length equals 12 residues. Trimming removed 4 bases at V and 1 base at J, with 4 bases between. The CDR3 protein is CASSVRNTEAFF. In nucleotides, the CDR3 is TGTGCCAGCAGTGTCCGGAACACTGAAGCTTTCTTT.

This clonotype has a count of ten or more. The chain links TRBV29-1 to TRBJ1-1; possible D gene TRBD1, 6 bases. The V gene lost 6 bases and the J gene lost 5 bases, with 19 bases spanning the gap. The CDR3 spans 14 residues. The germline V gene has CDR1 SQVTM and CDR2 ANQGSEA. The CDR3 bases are TGCAGCGTGAGAAGGGGGGCTTCTTCTACTGAAGCTTTCTTT. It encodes CSVRRGASSTEAFF.

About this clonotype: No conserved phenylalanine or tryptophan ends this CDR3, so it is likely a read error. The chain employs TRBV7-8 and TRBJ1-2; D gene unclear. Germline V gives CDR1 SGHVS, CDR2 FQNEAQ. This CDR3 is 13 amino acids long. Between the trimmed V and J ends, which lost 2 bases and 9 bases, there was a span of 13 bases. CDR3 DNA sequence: TGTGCCAGCAGCTTACACGGGGTCACAAGCTACACCATC. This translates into CASSLHGVTSYTI.

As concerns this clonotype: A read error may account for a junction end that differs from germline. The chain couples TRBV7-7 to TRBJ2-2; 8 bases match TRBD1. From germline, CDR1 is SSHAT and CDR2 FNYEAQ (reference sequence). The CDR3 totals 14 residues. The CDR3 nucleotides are TGTGTCAGCAGCCCCCAGGGGGCAAGCGGGGAGCTGTTTTTT. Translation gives CVSSPQGASGELFF. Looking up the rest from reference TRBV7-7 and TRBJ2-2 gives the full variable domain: GAGVSQSPRYKVTKRGQDVTLRCDPISSHATLYWYQQALGQGPEFLTYFNYEAQPDKSGLPSDRFSAERPEGSISTLTIQRTEQRDSAMYRCVSSPQGASGELFFGEGSRLTVL.